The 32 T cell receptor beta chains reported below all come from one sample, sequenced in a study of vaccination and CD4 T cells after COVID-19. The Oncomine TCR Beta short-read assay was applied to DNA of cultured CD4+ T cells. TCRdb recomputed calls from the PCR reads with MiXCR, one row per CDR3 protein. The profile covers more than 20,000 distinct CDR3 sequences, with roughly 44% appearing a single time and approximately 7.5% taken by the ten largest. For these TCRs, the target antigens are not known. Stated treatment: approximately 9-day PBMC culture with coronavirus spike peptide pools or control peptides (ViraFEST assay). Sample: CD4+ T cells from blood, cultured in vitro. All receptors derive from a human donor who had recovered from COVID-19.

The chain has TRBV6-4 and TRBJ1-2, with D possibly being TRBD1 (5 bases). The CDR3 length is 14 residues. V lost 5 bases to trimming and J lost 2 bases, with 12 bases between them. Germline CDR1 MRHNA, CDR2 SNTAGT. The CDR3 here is CASSPGQNNYGYTF. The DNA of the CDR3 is TGTGCCAGCAGTCCCGGACAAAACAACTATGGCTACACCTTC.

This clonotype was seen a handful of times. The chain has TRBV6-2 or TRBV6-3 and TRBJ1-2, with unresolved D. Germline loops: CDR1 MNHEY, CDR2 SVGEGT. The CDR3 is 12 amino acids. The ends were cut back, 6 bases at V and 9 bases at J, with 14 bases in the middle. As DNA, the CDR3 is TGTGCCAGCAGCTTCGGACCGAGACGCTACACCTTC. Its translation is CASSFGPRRYTF.

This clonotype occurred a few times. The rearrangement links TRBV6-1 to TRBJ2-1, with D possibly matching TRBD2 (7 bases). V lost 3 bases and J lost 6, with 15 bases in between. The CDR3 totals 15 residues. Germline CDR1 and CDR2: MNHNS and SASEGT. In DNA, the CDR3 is TGTGCCAGCAGTGAGAGGGGGGGGATGGTCAATGAGCAGTTCTTC. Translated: CASSERGGMVNEQFF.

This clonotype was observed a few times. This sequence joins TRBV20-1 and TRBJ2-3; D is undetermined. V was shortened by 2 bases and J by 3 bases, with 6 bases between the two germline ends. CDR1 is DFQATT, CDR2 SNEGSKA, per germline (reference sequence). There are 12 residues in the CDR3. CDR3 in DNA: TGCAGTGCTAGACCTGATACAGATACGCAGTATTTT. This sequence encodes CSARPDTDTQYF.

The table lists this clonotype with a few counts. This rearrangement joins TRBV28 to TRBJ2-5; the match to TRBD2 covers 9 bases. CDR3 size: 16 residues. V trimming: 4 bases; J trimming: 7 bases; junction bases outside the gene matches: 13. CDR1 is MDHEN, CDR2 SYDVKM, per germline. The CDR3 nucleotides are TGTGCCAGCAGTTCCCCCACGGAGCGGGGGGATGGGACCCAGTACTTC. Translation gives CASSSPTERGDGTQYF.

Here the CDR3 DNA reads TGTGCCACGGCTAGCACAGATACGCAGTATTTT. It codes for CATASTDTQYF. The gene calls are TRBV19 and TRBJ2-3; no clear D. The V gene's germline CDR1 is LNHDA and CDR2 SQIVND (reference sequence). The length of the CDR3 is 11 residues. Trimming took off 10 bases at V and 0 bases at J, with 5 bases between the two ends.

CDR3 amino acids: CASSLPRGGPPGELFF. CDR3 DNA sequence: TGTGCCAGCAGTCTCCCTCGGGGGGGGCCTCCCGGGGAGCTGTTTTTT. This chain joins TRBV27 and TRBJ2-2, with TRBD2 matching 8 bases. Looked up from germline, CDR1 is MNHEY and CDR2 is SMNVEV (reference sequence). The CDR3 consists of 16 residues. The V and J ends lost 5 bases and 6 bases, in that order; junction bases with no gene match: 11.

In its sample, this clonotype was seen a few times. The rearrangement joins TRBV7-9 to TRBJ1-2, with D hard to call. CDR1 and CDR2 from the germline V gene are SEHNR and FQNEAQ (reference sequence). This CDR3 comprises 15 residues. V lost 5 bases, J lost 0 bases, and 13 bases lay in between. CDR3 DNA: TGTGCCAGCAGCCCCTCCATAAAAGCTAACTATGGCTACACCTTC. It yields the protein CASSPSIKANYGYTF.

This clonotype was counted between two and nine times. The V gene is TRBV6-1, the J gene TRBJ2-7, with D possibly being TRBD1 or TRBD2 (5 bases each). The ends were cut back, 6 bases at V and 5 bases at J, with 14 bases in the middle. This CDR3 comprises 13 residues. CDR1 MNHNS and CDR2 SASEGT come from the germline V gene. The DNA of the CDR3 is TGTGCCAGCAGCAGGGACGGTCCTCACGAGCAGTACTTC. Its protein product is CASSRDGPHEQYF.

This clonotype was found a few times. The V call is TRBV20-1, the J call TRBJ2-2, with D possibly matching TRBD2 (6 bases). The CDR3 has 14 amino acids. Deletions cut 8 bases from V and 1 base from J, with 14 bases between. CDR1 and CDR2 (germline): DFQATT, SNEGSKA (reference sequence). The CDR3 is CSLVEAGNTGELFF. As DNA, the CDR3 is TGCAGTTTAGTTGAAGCGGGGAACACCGGGGAGCTGTTTTTT.

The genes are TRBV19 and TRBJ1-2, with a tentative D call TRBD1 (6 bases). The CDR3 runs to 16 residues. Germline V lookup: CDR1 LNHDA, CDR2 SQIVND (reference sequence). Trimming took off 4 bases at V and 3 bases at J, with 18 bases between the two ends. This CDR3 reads CASSSRGGGGYYGYTF. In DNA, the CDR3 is TGTGCCAGTAGTAGTCGGGGGGGCGGTGGCTACTATGGCTACACCTTC. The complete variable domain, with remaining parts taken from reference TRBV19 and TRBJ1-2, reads DGGITQSPKYLFRKEGQNVTLSCEQNLNHDAMYWYRQDPGQGLRLIYYSQIVNDFQKGDIAEGYSVSREKKESFPLTVTSAQKNPTAFYLCASSSRGGGGYYGYTFGSGTRLTVV.

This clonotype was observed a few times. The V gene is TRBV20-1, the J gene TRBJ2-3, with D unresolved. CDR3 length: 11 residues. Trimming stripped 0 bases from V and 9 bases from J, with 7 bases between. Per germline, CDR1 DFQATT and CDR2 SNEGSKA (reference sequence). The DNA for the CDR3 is TGCAGTGCTAGAGATCCCCCCACGCAGTATTTT. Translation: CSARDPPTQYF.

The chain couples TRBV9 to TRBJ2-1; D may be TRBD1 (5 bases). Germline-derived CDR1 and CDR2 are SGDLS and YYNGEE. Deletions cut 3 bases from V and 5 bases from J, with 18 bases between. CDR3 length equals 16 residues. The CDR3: CASSALKDNTHNEQFF. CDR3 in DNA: TGTGCCAGCAGCGCCTTAAAGGACAACACCCACAATGAGCAGTTCTTC.

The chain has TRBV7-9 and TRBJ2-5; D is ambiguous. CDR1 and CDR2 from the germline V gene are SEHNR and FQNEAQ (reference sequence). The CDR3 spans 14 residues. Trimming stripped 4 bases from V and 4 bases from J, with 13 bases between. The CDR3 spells CASSYPTSGETQYF. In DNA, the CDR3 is TGTGCCAGCAGCTACCCCACATCTGGAGAGACCCAGTACTTC.

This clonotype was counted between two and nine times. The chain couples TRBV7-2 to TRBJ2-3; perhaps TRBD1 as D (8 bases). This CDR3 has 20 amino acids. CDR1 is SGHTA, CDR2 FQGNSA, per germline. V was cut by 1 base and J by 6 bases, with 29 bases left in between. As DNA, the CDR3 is TGTGCCAGCAGCTTAGGGGTTAGGGACTACCTCTCGAACAGGGGGGATACGCAGTATTTT. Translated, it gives CASSLGVRDYLSNRGDTQYF.

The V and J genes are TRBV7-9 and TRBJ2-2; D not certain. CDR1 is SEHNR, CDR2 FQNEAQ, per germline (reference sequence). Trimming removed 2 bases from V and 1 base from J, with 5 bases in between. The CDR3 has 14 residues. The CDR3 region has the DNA TGTGCCAGCAGCTTACCGCTGAACACCGGGGAGCTGTTTTTT. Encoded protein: CASSLPLNTGELFF.

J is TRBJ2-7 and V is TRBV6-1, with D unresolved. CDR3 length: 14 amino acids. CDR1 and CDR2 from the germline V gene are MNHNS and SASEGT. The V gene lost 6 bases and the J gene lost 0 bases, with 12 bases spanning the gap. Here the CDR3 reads CASRQMTSSYEQYF. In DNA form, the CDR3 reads TGTGCCAGCAGACAAATGACGAGCTCCTACGAGCAGTACTTC.

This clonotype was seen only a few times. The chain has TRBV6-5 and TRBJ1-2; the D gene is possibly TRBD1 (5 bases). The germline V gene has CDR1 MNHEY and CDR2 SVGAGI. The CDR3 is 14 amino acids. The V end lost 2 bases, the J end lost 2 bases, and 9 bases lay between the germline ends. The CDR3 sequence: CASSYRQGNYGYTF. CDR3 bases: TGTGCCAGCAGTTACAGGCAGGGAAACTATGGCTACACCTTC.

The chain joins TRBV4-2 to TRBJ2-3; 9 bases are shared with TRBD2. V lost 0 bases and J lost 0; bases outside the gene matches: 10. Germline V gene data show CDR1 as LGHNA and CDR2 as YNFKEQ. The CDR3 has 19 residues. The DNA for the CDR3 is TGTGCCAGCAGCCAAGATGGCGCGGGAGGGACTCCTAGCACAGATACGCAGTATTTT. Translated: CASSQDGAGGTPSTDTQYF.

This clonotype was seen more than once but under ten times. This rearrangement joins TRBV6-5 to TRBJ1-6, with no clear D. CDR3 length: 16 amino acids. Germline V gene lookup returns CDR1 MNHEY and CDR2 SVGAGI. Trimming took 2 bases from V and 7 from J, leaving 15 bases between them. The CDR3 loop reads CASSYGSRDTNSPLHF. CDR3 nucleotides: TGTGCCAGCAGTTACGGATCCCGGGATACCAATTCACCCCTCCACTTT.

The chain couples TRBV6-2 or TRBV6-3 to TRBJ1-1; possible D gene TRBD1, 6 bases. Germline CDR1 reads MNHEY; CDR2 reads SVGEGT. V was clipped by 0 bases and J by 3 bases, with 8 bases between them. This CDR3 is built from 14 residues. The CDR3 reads CASSYSQGYTEAFF. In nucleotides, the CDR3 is TGTGCCAGCAGTTACTCGCAGGGGTACACTGAAGCTTTCTTT.

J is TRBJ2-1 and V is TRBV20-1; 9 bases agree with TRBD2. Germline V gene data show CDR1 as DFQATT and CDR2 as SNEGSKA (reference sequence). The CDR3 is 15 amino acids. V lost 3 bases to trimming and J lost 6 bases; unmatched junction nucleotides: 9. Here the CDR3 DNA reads TGCAGTGCTAGGTCCGGCGGGGGGGCCCTCAATGAGCAGTTCTTC. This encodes CSARSGGGALNEQFF.

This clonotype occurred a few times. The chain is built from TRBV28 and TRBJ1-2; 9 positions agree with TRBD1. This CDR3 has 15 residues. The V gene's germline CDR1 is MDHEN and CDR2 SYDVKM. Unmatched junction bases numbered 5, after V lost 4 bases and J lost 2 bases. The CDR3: CASSSWDRVNYGYTF. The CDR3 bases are TGTGCCAGCAGTTCATGGGACAGGGTAAACTATGGCTACACCTTC.

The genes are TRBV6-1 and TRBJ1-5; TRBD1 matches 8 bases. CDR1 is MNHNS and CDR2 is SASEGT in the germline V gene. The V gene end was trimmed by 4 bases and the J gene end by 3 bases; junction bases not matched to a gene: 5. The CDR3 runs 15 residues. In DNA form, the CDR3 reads TGTGCCAGCAGTGGAGAGGACAGGGTCAATCAGCCCCAGCATTTT. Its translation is CASSGEDRVNQPQHF.

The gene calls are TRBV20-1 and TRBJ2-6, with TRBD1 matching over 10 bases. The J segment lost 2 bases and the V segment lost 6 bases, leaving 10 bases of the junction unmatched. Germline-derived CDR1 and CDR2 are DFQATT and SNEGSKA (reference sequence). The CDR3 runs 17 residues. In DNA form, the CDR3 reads TGCAGTGCACCCGGGACAGGGGCCTTGGCTGGGGCCAACGTCCTGACTTTC. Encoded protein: CSAPGTGALAGANVLTF.

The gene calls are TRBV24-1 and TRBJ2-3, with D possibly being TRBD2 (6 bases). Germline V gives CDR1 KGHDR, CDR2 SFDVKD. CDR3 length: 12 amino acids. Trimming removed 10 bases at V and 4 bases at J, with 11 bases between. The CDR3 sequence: CATAGGADTQYF. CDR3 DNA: TGTGCCACGGCCGGGGGAGCAGATACGCAGTATTTT.

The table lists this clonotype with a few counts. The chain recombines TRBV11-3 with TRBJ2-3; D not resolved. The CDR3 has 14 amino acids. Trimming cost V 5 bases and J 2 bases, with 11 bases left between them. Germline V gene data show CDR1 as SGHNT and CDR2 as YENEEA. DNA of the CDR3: TGTGCCAGCAGCCTGGACCCTAACACAGATACGCAGTATTTT. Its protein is CASSLDPNTDTQYF.

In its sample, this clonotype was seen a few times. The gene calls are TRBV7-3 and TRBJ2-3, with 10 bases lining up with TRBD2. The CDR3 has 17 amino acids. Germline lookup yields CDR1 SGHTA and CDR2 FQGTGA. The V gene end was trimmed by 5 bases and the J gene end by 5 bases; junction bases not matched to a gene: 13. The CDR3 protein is CASSPGPERGGRDTQYF. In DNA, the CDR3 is TGTGCCAGCAGCCCCGGCCCCGAGCGGGGGGGCAGAGATACGCAGTATTTT.

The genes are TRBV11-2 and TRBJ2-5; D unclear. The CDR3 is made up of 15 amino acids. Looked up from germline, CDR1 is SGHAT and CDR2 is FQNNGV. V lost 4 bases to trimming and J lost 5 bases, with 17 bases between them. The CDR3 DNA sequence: TGTGCCAGCAGCTCGAGGACGGGCCTCGGGGAGACCCAGTACTTC. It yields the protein CASSSRTGLGETQYF.

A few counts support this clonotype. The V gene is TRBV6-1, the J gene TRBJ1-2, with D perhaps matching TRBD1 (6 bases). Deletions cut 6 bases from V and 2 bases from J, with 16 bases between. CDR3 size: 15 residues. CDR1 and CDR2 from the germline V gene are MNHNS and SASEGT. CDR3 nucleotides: TGTGCCAGCAGCCCGTGGGGGGCGCAGAACTATGGCTACACCTTC. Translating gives CASSPWGAQNYGYTF.

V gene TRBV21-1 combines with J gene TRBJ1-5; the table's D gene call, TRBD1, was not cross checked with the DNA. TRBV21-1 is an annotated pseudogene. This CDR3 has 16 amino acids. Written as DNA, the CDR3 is TGTGCCAGCAGCAAAGAGGCAGGGGTTAGCAATCAGCCCCAGCATTTT. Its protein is CASSKEAGVSNQPQHF.

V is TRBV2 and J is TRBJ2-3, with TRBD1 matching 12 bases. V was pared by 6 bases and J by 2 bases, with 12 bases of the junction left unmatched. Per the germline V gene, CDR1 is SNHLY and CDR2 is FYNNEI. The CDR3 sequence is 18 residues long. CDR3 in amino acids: CASRPGQGARGLTDTQYF. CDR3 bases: TGTGCCAGCAGGCCGGGACAGGGGGCGCGGGGTCTCACAGATACGCAGTATTTT.